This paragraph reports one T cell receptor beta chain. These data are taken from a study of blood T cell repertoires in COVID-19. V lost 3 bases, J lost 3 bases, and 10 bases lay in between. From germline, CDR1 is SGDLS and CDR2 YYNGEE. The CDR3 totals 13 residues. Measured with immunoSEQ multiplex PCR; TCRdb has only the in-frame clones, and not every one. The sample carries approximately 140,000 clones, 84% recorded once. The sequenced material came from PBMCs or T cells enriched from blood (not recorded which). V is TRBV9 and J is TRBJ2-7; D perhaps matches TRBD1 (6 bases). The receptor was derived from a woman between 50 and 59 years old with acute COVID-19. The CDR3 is CASSALQGYEQYF. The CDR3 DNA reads TGTGCCAGCAGCGCTTTACAGGGCTACGAGCAGTACTTC.